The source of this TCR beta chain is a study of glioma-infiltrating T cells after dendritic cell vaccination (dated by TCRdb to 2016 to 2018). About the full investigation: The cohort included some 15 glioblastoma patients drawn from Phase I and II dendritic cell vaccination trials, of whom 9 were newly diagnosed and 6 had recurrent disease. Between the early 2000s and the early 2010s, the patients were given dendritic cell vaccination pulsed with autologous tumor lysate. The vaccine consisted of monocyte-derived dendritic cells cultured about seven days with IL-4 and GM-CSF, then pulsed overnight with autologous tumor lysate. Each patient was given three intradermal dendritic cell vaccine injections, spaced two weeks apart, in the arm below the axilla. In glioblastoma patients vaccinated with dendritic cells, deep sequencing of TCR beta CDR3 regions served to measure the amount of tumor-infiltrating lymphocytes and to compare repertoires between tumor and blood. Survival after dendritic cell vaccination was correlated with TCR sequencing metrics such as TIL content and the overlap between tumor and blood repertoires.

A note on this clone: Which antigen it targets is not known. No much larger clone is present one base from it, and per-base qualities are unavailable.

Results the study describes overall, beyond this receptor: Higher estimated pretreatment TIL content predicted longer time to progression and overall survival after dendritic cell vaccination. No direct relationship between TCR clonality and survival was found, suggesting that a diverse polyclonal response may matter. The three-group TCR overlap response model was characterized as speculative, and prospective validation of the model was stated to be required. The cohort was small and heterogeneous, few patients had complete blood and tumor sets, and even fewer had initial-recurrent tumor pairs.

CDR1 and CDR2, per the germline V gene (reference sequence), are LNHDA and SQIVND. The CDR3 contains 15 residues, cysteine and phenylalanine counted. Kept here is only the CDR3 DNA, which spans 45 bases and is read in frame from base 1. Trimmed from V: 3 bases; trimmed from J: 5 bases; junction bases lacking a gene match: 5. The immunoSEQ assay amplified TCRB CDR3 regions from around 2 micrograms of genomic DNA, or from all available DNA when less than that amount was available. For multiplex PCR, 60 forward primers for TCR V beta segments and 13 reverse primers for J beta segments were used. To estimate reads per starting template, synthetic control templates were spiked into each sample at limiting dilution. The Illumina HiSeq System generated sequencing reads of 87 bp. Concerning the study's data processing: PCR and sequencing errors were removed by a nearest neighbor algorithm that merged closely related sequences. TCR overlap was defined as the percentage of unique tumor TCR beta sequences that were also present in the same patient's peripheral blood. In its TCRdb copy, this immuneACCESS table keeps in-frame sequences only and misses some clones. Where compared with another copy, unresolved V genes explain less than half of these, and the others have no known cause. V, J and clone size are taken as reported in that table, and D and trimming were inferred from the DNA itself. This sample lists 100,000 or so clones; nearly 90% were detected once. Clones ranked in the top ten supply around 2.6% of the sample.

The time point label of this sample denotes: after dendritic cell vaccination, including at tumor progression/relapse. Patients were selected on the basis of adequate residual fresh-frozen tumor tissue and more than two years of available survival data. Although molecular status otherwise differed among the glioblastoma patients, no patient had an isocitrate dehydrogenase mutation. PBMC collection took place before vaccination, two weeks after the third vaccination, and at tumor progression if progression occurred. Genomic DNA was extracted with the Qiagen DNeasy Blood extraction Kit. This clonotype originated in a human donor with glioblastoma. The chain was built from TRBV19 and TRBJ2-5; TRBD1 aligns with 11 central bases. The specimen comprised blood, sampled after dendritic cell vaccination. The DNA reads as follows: TGTGCCAGTAGTATTGAGGACAGGGGGCTGGAGACCCAGTACTTC. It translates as CASSIEDRGLETQYF. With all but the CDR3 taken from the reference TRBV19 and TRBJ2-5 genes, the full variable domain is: DGGITQSPKYLFRKEGQNVTLSCEQNLNHDAMYWYRQDPGQGLRLIYYSQIVNDFQKGDIAEGYSVSREKKESFPLTVTSAQKNPTAFYLCASSIEDRGLETQYFGPGTRLLVL.